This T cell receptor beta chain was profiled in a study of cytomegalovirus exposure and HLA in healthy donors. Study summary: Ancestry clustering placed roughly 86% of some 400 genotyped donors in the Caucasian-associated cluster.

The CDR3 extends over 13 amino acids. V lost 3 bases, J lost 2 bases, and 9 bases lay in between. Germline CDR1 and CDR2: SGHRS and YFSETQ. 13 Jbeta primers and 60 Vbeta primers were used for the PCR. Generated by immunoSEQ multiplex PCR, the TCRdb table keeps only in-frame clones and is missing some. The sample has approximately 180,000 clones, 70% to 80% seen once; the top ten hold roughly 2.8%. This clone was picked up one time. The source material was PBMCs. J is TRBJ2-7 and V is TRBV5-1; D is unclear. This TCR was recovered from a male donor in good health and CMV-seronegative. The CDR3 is CASSSSTPYEQYF. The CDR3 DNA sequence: TGCGCCAGCAGCTCCTCTACTCCCTACGAGCAGTACTTC.